A selection of T cell receptor beta chains follows, all from one sample in a study of blood T cell repertoires in COVID-19. Data came from immunoSEQ multiplex PCR; TCRdb stores just in-frame clones and leaves some out. The sample contains under 300,000 clones, about four fifths of which appear only once. The specimen sequenced was peripheral blood. The receptors originated from a man of 80 years or more with acute or convalescent COVID-19. CDR3s include the opening cysteine and the closing phenylalanine or tryptophan. Fields, in order: clone size, V gene, J gene, D gene, CDR3 DNA, CDR3 protein. D genes are given only for firm matches. Not all rows give a size; the values are once, few, many and, for expanded clones, a class.

>NA|TRBV27|TRBJ1-5|NA
TGTGCCAGCAGTTCGTCCTCGAGGGCGGAGCGGCCCCAGCATTTT
CASSSSSRAERPQHF
>NA|TRBV3-1/TRBV3-2|TRBJ1-3|TRBD1
TGTGCCAGCAGCCAATGGACAGGGCATTACTCTGGAAACACCATATATTTT
CASSQWTGHYSGNTIYF
>NA|TRBV19|TRBJ1-2|TRBD1
TGTGCCAGTAGTCCCACAGGACAGGGGGCGAACTATGGCTACACCTTC
CASSPTGQGANYGYTF
>NA|TRBV2|TRBJ2-3|NA
TGTGCCAGCAAGGGGGGAGGGTTCCCAGATACGCAGTATTTT
CASKGGGFPDTQYF
>NA|TRBV9|TRBJ2-1|TRBD2
TGTGCCAGCAGCGCGGCGGGCGGGAGAGCCTACAATGAGCAGTTCTTC
CASSAAGGRAYNEQFF
>NA|TRBV28|TRBJ2-7|NA
TGTGCCAGCAGTTCCAATCCCTACGAGCAGTACTTC
CASSSNPYEQYF
>NA|TRBV5-1|TRBJ1-1|TRBD1
TGCGCCAGCAGCATGGGACAGGGTGGTGAAGCTTTCTTT
CASSMGQGGEAFF
>NA|TRBV29-1|TRBJ2-5|TRBD1
TGCAGCGTGACACAGGGGGTTGGGGAGACCCAGTACTTC
CSVTQGVGETQYF
>NA|TRBV5-4|TRBJ2-2|TRBD2
TGTGCCAGCAGCTTTCCCACTAGCGCGAGGACCGGGGAGCTGTTTTTT
CASSFPTSARTGELFF
>NA|TRBV4-1|TRBJ2-5|TRBD2
TGCGCCAGCAGCTACGGACTAGCGGGAGGAGAGACCCAGTACTTC
CASSYGLAGGETQYF
>NA|TRBV29-1|TRBJ2-3|NA
TGCAGCGTTGGACCCGGACAGAGCACAGATACGCAGTATTTT
CSVGPGQSTDTQYF
>NA|TRBV6-2/TRBV6-3|TRBJ2-3|TRBD2
TGTGCCAGCAGCCCGGACCCCCGGTCACTAGCGGGAGGGTACTCAGATACGCAGTATTTT
CASSPDPRSLAGGYSDTQYF
>NA|TRBV5-6|TRBJ2-7|NA
TGTGCCAGCAGCAGACTTGACGAGCAGTACTTC
CASSRLDEQYF
>NA|TRBV30|TRBJ2-7|TRBD1
TGTGCCTGGAGTGTCGAGTGGGACAGGGGGTTCAACGAGCAGTACTTC
CAWSVEWDRGFNEQYF
>NA|TRBV4-1|TRBJ2-7|TRBD1
TGCGCCAGCAGCCAGTTGGGACAGGGTAACTACGAGCAGTACTTC
CASSQLGQGNYEQYF
>NA|TRBV2|TRBJ2-7|TRBD1
TGTGCCAGCAGCCGACAGGGGAGGGAGCAGTACTTC
CASSRQGREQYF
>NA|TRBV7-9|TRBJ2-1|NA
TGTGCCAGCAGCTTAGGCACAGGTATCGCAAATGAGCAGTTCTTC
CASSLGTGIANEQFF
>NA|TRBV19|TRBJ1-5|NA
TGTGCCAGTAGTATAGTCGGGGGGGCCTCAGCCAAACATCAGCCCCAGCATTTT
CASSIVGGASAKHQPQHF
>many|TRBV6-5|TRBJ2-1|NA
TGTGCCAGCAGAGCCGTGGGACTCCTCAACAATGAGCAGTTCTTC
CASRAVGLLNNEQFF
>NA|TRBV5-1|TRBJ2-3|NA
TGCGCCAGCAGCACTTATTCACAGGGAGATACGCAGTATTTT
CASSTYSQGDTQYF
>NA|TRBV19|TRBJ1-6|NA
TGTGCCAGTAGTACCGCCGACAGTGATAATTCACCCCTCCACTTT
CASSTADSDNSPLHF
>NA|TRBV18|TRBJ2-1|NA
TGTGCCAGCTCACAAGCGTCCCACAATGAGCAGTTCTTC
CASSQASHNEQFF
>NA|TRBV2|TRBJ2-4|NA
TGTGCCAGCAGTGTAGACAGCGAGCTAGCCAAAAACATTCAGTACTTC
CASSVDSELAKNIQYF
>NA|TRBV29-1|TRBJ1-1|TRBD1
TGCAGCATCAAGACAGGGTCCACTGAAGCTTTCTTT
CSIKTGSTEAFF
>NA|TRBV7-3|TRBJ1-2|TRBD1
TGTGCCAGCAGCCCGGGACAGGGGGCGTCTCACTATGGCTACACCTTC
CASSPGQGASHYGYTF
>NA|TRBV27|TRBJ2-4|NA
TGTGCCAGCAGTTCCTATGGGGACATCCGAGGCATTCAGTACTTC
CASSSYGDIRGIQYF
>few|TRBV3-1/TRBV3-2|TRBJ1-5|NA
TGTGCCAGCAGCCAGGGTACAGGGATGCATCAGCCCCAGCATTTT
CASSQGTGMHQPQHF